This T cell receptor (beta chain) is from a study of blood T cell repertoires in COVID-19. Turning to the study itself: Both acute and convalescent COVID-19 samples were obtained from the United States, Italy and Spain. T cells, B-cell-depleted T cells, or PBMCs provided the cDNA or gDNA that served as material.

Per the study methods: Reference gene primers were amplified, and this amplification served to estimate nucleated cell counts. Produced via immunoSEQ multiplex PCR; TCRdb's table is partial and in-frame only. V and J calls and clone size are as listed in that table; D and trimming were resolved from the DNA. This sample yields 90,000 to 100,000 clones, of which about 83% are seen a single time; roughly 15% belongs to the top ten. The V end was cut by 0 bases, the J end by 3 bases, with 6 bases between. The CDR3 consists of 13 residues. Germline assignment: CDR1 MNHEY and CDR2 SMNVEV (reference sequence).

The chain joins TRBV27 to TRBJ2-7; D gene ambiguous. The sequenced material came from peripheral blood. The clonotype comes from a human donor in a cohort sampled during active COVID-19. The CDR3 nucleotides are TGTGCCAGCAGTTTATCAGCCCACTACGAGCAGTACTTC. Its protein is CASSLSAHYEQYF.